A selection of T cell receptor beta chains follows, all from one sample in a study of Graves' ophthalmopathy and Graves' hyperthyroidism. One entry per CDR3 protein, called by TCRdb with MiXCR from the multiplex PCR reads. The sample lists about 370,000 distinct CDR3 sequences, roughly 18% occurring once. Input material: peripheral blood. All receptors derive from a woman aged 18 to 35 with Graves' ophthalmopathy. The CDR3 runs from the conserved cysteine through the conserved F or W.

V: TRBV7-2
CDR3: CASRQNRDRNYEQYF

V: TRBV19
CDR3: CASSIGQRRGPQHF

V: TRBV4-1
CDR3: CASSLGTSGTVTDTQYF

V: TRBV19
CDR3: CASSMNLLEGWSLSGELFF

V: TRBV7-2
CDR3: CASSLDRGIDEQYF

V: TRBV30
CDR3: CAWSPGANEQFF

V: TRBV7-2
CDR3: CASSRGGVTYEQYF

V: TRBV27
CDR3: CASSFMFGNSPLHF

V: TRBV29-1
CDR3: CSVEEMAGGIGNEQYF

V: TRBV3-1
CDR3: CASSQGTRASQPQHF

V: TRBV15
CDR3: CATTHRDSPSFPYEQYF

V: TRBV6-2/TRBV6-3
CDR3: CASSDRAAYNEQFF

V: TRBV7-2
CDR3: CASSPGFEQYF

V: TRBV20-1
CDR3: CSAIPGINQPQHF

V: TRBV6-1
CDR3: CASRWGTGELFF

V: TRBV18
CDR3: CASSPESANYGYTF

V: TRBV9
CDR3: CASSVDRGVPYEQYF

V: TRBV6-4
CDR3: CASSRGPTGRVGPYEQYF

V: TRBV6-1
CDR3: CASRERQGAEYSNQPQHF

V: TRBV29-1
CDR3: CSVDLRVGGYTF

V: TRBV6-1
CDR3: CASRIGPALQETQYF

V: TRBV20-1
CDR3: CSARVSPASYEQYF

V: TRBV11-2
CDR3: CASSFRDRGLTGELFF

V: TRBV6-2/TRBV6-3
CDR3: CASSQGTARPQHF

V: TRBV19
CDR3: CASSIDPGDEGNTIYF

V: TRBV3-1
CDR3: CASSRGAVNTEAFF

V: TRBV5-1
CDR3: CASSLRLAGAYEQYF

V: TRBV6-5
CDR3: CASSPRPIPRRQETQYF

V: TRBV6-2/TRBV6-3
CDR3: CASSYSRGQGNTGELFF

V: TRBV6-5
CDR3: CASSYSASGGPVGELFF

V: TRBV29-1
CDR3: CSVAGGAAGDEQFF

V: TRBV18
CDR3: CASSPVGRGNSPLHF

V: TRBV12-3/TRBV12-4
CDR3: CATQRTAETQYF

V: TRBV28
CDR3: CASSSTNRGTTNYEQYF

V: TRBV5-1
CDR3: CASSLYAGDTGELFF

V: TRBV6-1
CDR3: CASSSEGYQPQHF

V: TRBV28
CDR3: CASNLLLRDSQETQYF

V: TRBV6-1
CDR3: CASSGLEITGELFF

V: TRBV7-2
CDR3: CASSFVSSTGELFF

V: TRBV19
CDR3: CASSLTQGRQPQHF

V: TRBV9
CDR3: CASSVTGIQETQYF

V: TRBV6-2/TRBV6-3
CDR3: CASVDGRTAVETQYF

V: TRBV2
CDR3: CASSEQGTGNTIYF

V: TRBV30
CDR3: CAWSKSLEQYF

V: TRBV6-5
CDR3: CASSSGQSKKAFF

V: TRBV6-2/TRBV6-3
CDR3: CASEGILKIRNTEAFF

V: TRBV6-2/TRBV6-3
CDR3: CASSHGIYYEQYF

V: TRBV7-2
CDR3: CASSLRGGMGTEAFF

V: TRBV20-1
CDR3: CSALHRGNYEQYF

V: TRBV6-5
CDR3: CASTLQETEAFF

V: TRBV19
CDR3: CASSMERNTGELFF

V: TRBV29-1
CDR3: CSVAGGDQETQYF

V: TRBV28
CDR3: CASSRPELTGELFF